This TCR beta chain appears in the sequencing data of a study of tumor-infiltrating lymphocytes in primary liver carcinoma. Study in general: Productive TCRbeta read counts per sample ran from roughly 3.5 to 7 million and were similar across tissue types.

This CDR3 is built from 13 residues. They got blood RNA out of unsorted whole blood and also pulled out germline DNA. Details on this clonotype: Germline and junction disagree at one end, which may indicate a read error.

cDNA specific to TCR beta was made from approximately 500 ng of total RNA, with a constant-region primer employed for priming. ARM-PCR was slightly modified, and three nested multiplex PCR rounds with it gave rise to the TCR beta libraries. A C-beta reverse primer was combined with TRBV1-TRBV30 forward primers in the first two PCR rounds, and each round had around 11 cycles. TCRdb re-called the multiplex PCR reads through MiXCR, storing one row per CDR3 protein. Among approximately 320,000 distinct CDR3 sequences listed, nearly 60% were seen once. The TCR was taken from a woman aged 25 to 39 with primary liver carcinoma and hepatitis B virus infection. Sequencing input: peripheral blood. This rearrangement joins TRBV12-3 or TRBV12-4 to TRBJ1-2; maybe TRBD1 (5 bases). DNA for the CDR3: TGTGCCAGCAGTTTCCGCAGGGACTATGGGTACACCTTC. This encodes CASSFRRDYGYTF.